A selection of T cell receptor beta chains follows, all from one sample in a study of blood T cells in healthy people across ages. One entry per CDR3 protein, called by TCRdb with MiXCR from the 5' RACE reads. The table includes around 1,800,000 distinct CDR3 sequences, 30% to 40% detected once. The material sequenced was blood. The receptors were gathered from a human donor in good health. Both conserved end residues are part of each CDR3. A D gene is named only where the DNA matches it firmly. A clone size is listed for some rows: how often the clone was seen (once, few, many), or a class if it is expanded.

v_gene	abundance	j_gene	d_gene	CDR3aa	CDR3nt
TRBV3-1	.	TRBJ1-2	.	CASSQDKGFGDYTF	TGTGCCAGCAGCCAAGATAAAGGGTTCGGTGACTACACCTTC
TRBV7-2	few	TRBJ2-2	.	CASSPMNTGELFF	TGTGCCAGCAGCCCGATGAACACCGGGGAGCTGTTTTTT
TRBV29-1	many	TRBJ2-5	TRBD2	CSVAGTKSNQETQYF	TGCAGCGTTGCCGGGACTAAATCCAACCAAGAGACCCAGTACTTC
TRBV28	.	TRBJ1-2	.	CASSPHPGPYYGNTF	TGTGCCAGCAGTCCGCATCCAGGTCCCTACTATGGCAACACCTTC
TRBV6-5	few	TRBJ2-1	.	CASSYSLRNEQFF	TGTGCCAGCAGTTACTCGTTGAGGAATGAGCAGTTCTTC
TRBV24-1	.	TRBJ1-2	.	CATSELDANYGYTF	TGTGCCACCAGTGAACTGGACGCGAACTATGGCTACACCTTC
TRBV20-1	.	TRBJ2-7	TRBD2	CSYNSGGTYNEQYF	TGCAGTTACAATAGCGGGGGCACCTACAATGAGCAGTACTTC
TRBV10-3	once	TRBJ1-1	.	CAISEWIGVGTEAFF	TGTGCCATCAGTGAGTGGATCGGGGTCGGCACTGAAGCTTTCTTT
TRBV7-2	.	TRBJ1-2	.	CASSLGNSGGYTF	TGTGCCAGCAGCTTAGGAAATAGTGGGGGCTACACCTTC
TRBV20-1	.	TRBJ2-1	.	CSATPEARGYYNEQFF	TGCAGTGCTACCCCAGAAGCGAGGGGATACTACAATGAGCAGTTCTTC
TRBV20-1	few	TRBJ2-3	.	CSARGDVTGVRDTQYF	TGCAGTGCTAGAGGGGATGTCACGGGAGTACGGGATACGCAGTATTTT
TRBV29-1	few	TRBJ2-7	.	CSVIGERYEQYF	TGCAGCGTTATAGGGGAGCGATACGAGCAGTACTTC
TRBV20-1	.	TRBJ2-5	TRBD2	CSARRLAGGSPETQYF	TGCAGTGCTAGAAGGCTAGCGGGGGGCTCCCCCGAGACCCAGTACTTC
TRBV2	.	TRBJ2-1	TRBD2	CASVSGGGRPYNEQFF	TGTGCCAGTGTTAGCGGGGGGGGTAGACCTTACAATGAGCAGTTCTTC
TRBV7-2	few	TRBJ2-4	.	CASSLAHAGDNIQYF	TGTGCCAGCAGCTTAGCGCACGCAGGTGACAACATTCAGTACTTC
TRBV7-2	few	TRBJ2-7	TRBD2	CASSSRRGLAGIHEQYF	TGTGCCAGCAGCTCTCGAAGGGGGCTAGCGGGGATCCACGAGCAGTACTTC
TRBV28	few	TRBJ2-3	.	CASTPLGKLGTDTQYF	TGTGCCAGCACCCCACTGGGGAAGTTAGGCACAGATACGCAGTATTTT
TRBV11-2	few	TRBJ2-3	.	CASRGLSRNADTQYF	TGTGCCAGCAGAGGTTTGTCGAGGAATGCAGATACGCAGTATTTT
TRBV29-1	.	TRBJ2-7	.	CSVVVRTLTYEQYF	TGCAGCGTGGTAGTAAGAACCTTGACCTACGAGCAGTACTTC
TRBV9	.	TRBJ2-3	.	CASSVVGQGSIDTQYF	TGTGCCAGCAGCGTAGTAGGTCAAGGGAGTATAGATACGCAGTATTTT
TRBV11-3	.	TRBJ2-5	TRBD1	CASRAGTGGGETQYF	TGTGCCAGCAGGGCCGGGACAGGGGGAGGGGAGACCCAGTACTTC
TRBV20-1	.	TRBJ2-5	.	CSVGGSGSETQYF	TGCAGTGTTGGCGGGTCAGGATCCGAGACCCAGTACTTC
TRBV10-3	few	TRBJ1-2	TRBD1	CAISTGATPDGYTF	TGTGCCATCAGCACAGGGGCAACCCCTGATGGCTACACCTTC
TRBV27	.	TRBJ2-7	TRBD1	CATTGTESYKQYF	TGTGCTACCACCGGGACAGAATCCTACAAGCAGTACTTC
TRBV28	few	TRBJ2-7	.	CASRLVNHEQYF	TGTGCCAGCAGACTAGTTAATCACGAGCAGTACTTC
TRBV5-1	.	TRBJ2-3	.	CASSAAYSDTQYF	TGCGCCAGCAGCGCCGCCTACAGTGACACGCAGTATTTT
TRBV12-3/TRBV12-4	.	TRBJ2-1	TRBD2	CASSLDLTGGLQFF	TGTGCCAGCAGTTTAGACCTAACGGGGGGGTTGCAGTTCTTC
TRBV29-1	.	TRBJ2-7	.	CSVEEGQSYGQYF	TGCAGCGTTGAAGAGGGACAATCCTACGGGCAGTACTTC
TRBV20-1	.	TRBJ2-1	TRBD2	CSGSGRRAYNEQFF	TGCAGTGGGAGCGGGAGGAGGGCCTACAATGAGCAGTTCTTC
TRBV2	few	TRBJ1-5	.	CASSEANSNQPQHF	TGTGCCAGCAGTGAGGCCAATAGCAATCAGCCCCAGCATTTT
TRBV7-2	few	TRBJ2-5	.	CASSYGGYRETQYF	TGTGCCAGCAGCTATGGGGGCTACCGAGAGACCCAGTACTTC
TRBV7-9	.	TRBJ1-2	TRBD1	CASSNPGTGIDGYTF	TGTGCCAGCAGCAACCCAGGGACAGGGATTGATGGCTACACCTTC
TRBV18	.	TRBJ2-7	.	CASLRDGDYEQYF	TGTGCCAGCCTCCGCGACGGAGACTACGAGCAGTACTTC
TRBV6-5	.	TRBJ2-1	.	CASSYPLPYEQFF	TGTGCCAGCAGTTACCCCTTACCCTATGAGCAGTTCTTC
TRBV10-3	few	TRBJ2-7	.	CAISESLGRNYEQYF	TGTGCCATCAGTGAGTCCCTGGGACGGAACTACGAGCAGTACTTC
TRBV29-1	few	TRBJ2-1	TRBD2	CSVEIQTSGVSYNEQFF	TGCAGCGTTGAAATCCAGACTAGCGGTGTCTCCTACAATGAGCAGTTCTTC
TRBV4-3	.	TRBJ1-3	.	CASSQEFLGVSNTIYF	TGCGCCAGCAGCCAAGAGTTCTTGGGGGTTTCGAACACCATATATTTT
TRBV5-1	.	TRBJ2-5	.	CASSRKTETLRETQYF	TGCGCCAGCAGTCGAAAGACCGAAACGCTGAGGGAGACCCAGTACTTC
TRBV7-2	.	TRBJ1-2	.	CASSINRDSYGYTF	TGTGCCAGCAGCATTAACAGGGATTCCTATGGCTACACCTTC
TRBV6-2/TRBV6-3	few	TRBJ2-3	.	CASRLAAGGYTDTQYF	TGTGCCAGCCGACTCGCAGCTGGAGGTTACACAGATACGCAGTATTTT
TRBV7-2	.	TRBJ1-2	TRBD1	CASSLGTGQYGYTF	TGTGCCAGCAGCTTAGGGACAGGGCAGTATGGCTACACCTTC
TRBV6-6	few	TRBJ1-2	.	CASSYRGGVYGYTF	TGTGCCAGCAGTTATAGGGGGGGCGTGTATGGCTACACCTTC
TRBV9	.	TRBJ2-7	.	CASSVRDLPSYEQYF	TGTGCCAGCAGCGTCCGGGACCTCCCCTCCTACGAGCAGTACTTC
TRBV29-1	.	TRBJ2-1	TRBD1	CSVDGQGADYEQFF	TGCAGCGTTGATGGACAGGGGGCGGATTACGAGCAGTTCTTC
TRBV28	.	TRBJ1-1	TRBD1	CASRAGQVHTEAFF	TGTGCCAGCAGAGCGGGACAGGTCCACACTGAAGCTTTCTTT
TRBV11-1	few	TRBJ1-1	TRBD1	CASKGAENTEAFF	TGTGCCAGCAAGGGGGCGGAGAACACTGAAGCTTTCTTT
TRBV7-9	.	TRBJ1-2	.	CASSLGDTLNYGYTF	TGTGCCAGCAGCTTAGGAGACACACTTAACTATGGCTACACCTTC
TRBV20-1	.	TRBJ1-2	.	CSARDSRGFYGYTF	TGCAGTGCTAGAGATTCCAGAGGGTTCTATGGCTACACCTTC
TRBV12-3/TRBV12-4	.	TRBJ1-3	.	CASSPFSSSGNTIYF	TGTGCCAGCAGTCCCTTTTCGAGCTCTGGAAACACCATATATTTT
TRBV4-3	.	TRBJ2-7	TRBD2	CASSPTLGGRDRGSEQYF	TGCGCCAGCAGCCCTACATTGGGGGGGAGGGACCGCGGTAGCGAGCAGTACTTC
TRBV6-5	few	TRBJ2-5	.	CASIRGAGWETQYF	TGTGCCAGCATCCGGGGGGCGGGATGGGAGACCCAGTACTTC
TRBV6-2/TRBV6-3	.	TRBJ1-2	.	CASRSLRQLGYGYTF	TGTGCCAGCAGATCCCTGCGTCAGCTAGGGTATGGCTACACCTTC
TRBV7-2	few	TRBJ1-5	.	CASSLIRGEQPQHF	TGTGCCAGCAGCTTAATTAGGGGGGAACAGCCCCAGCATTTT